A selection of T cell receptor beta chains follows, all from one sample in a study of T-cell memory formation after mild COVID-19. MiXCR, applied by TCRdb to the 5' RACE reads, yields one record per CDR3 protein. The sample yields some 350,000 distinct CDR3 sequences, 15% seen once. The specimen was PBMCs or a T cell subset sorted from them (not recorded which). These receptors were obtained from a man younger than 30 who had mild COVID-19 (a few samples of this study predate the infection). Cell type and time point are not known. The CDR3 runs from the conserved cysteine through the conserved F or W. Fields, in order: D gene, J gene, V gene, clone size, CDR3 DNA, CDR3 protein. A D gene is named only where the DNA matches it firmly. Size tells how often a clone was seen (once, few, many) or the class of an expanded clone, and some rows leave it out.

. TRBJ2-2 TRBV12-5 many TGTGCTAGTGGTCCCGGGGCTATGACCGGGGAGCTGTTTTTT CASGPGAMTGELFF
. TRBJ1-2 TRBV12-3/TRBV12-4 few TGTGCCAGCAGTTTCTATGAAGGGGGCTACACCTTC CASSFYEGGYTF
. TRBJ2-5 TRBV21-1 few TGTGCCAGCAGCAAAGGAGAATCGGGGCAAGAGACCCAGTACTTC CASSKGESGQETQYF
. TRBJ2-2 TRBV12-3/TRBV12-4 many TGTGCCAGCAGTCCCTATATCGCCGGGGAGCTGTTTTTT CASSPYIAGELFF
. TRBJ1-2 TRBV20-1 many TGCAGTGCTCCCGACGCGGGAATCGGCTACACCTTC CSAPDAGIGYTF
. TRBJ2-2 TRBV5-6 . TGTGCCAGCAGCTTGGCGACTAGTAGTGTCACCGGGGAGCTGTTTTTT CASSLATSSVTGELFF
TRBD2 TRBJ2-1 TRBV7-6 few TGTGCCAGCAGCCCACAAATAGCGGGGGTGAATGAGCAGTTCTTC CASSPQIAGVNEQFF
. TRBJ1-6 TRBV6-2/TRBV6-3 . TGTGCCAGCAGACCTTCAGGGAGCTCCTATAATTCACCCCTCCACTTT CASRPSGSSYNSPLHF
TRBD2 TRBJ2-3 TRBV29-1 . TGCAGCGTTCACTTCCGGGGGGAGGGAGATACGCAGTATTTT CSVHFRGEGDTQYF
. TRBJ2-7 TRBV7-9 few TGTGCCAGCAGCTTAACACCGCCAGACTACGAGCAGTACTTC CASSLTPPDYEQYF
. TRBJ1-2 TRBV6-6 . TGTGCCATCCACCGGGGCCTACGGGGGGACGGCTACACCTTC CAIHRGLRGDGYTF
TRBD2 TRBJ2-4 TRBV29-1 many TGCAGCGTGCAAGGACTAGCGGGGTCCAAAAACATTCAGTACTTC CSVQGLAGSKNIQYF
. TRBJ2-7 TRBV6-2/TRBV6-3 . TGTGCCACCACAACTGTCTCCTACGAGCAGTACTTC CATTTVSYEQYF
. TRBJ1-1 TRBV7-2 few TGTGCCAGCAGAGACTCCTACACTGAAGCTTTCTTT CASRDSYTEAFF
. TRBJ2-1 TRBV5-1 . TGCGCCAGCAGATGGGGGGTGGGCAATGAGCAGTTCTTC CASRWGVGNEQFF
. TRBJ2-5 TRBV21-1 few TGTGCCAGCAGCAAAGTTTTCTCTTTATCGGGGAACCAAGAGACCCAGTACTTC CASSKVFSLSGNQETQYF
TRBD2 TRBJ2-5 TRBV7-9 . TGTGCCAGCAACCGGGGGGGCTGGCTCGAAGAGACCCAGTACTTC CASNRGGWLEETQYF
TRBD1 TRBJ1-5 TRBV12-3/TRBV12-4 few TGTGCCAGCAGTCCCTATTGGGACAGGGGATGGGAGGGCCAGCCCCAGCATTTT CASSPYWDRGWEGQPQHF
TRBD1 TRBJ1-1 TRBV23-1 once TGCGCCAGCAGTCCCCCGGACAGGGTCGAAACTGAAGCTTTCTTT CASSPPDRVETEAFF
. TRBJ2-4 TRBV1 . TGCACCAGCAGCTCTCGGACTAGCGGGGGGCCCTGCAACATTCAGTACTTC CTSSSRTSGGPCNIQYF
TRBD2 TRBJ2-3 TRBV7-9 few TGTGCCAGCAGCTGGACTAGCGGGTCCTCCACAGATACGCAGTATTTT CASSWTSGSSTDTQYF
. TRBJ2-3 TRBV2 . TGTGCCAGCAGTGTTAATTTGAGGGGACACACAGATACGCAGTATTTT CASSVNLRGHTDTQYF
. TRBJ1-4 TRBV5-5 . TGTGCCAGCAGCCCCCGACAGACCCTTGCAACTAATGAAAAACTGTTTTTT CASSPRQTLATNEKLFF
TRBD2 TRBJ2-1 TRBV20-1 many TGCAGTGCTAGGGGACTAGGTGTTAGCTTTGAGCAGTTCTTC CSARGLGVSFEQFF